A single sample gave rise to the 18 T cell receptor beta chains below, sequenced in a study of response to subunit inactivated influenza vaccine. TCRdb redid the calling of the RT-PCR reads with MiXCR, one entry per CDR3 protein. Among about 520,000 distinct CDR3 sequences listed, 25% were seen once. The material sequenced was CD4+ T cells sorted from PBMCs, taken 5 to 6 days after vaccination. The receptor source for this set is a man aged 45 to 65 who received an inactivated influenza vaccine.

This clonotype was seen more than once but under ten times. V is TRBV30 and J is TRBJ2-7; tentative D call: TRBD2 (6 bases). Germline loops: CDR1 GTSNPN, CDR2 SVGIG (reference sequence). V lost 2 bases, J lost 3 bases, and 14 bases lay in between. The CDR3 spans 14 residues. The CDR3: CAWSLGTGLYEQYF. CDR3 bases: TGTGCCTGGAGTTTAGGGACTGGACTCTACGAGCAGTACTTC.

This chain joins TRBV6-2 or TRBV6-3 and TRBJ2-2; maybe TRBD2 (5 bases). The CDR3 sequence is 11 residues long. Trimming removed 8 bases at V and 5 bases at J, with 6 bases between. Germline V gene data show CDR1 as MNHEY and CDR2 as SVGEGT. CDR3 DNA: TGTGCCAGCGGAGGTACCGGGGAGCTGTTTTTT. The encoded protein is CASGGTGELFF.

CDR3 bases: TGCAGTGCCCAGGCTAGACAGACCCAGTACTTC. This gives the protein CSAQARQTQYF. V gene TRBV20-1 combines with J gene TRBJ2-5; D uncertain. This CDR3 is 11 amino acids long. Trimming stripped 6 bases from V and 6 bases from J, with 11 bases between. The germline V gene encodes CDR1 DFQATT and CDR2 SNEGSKA (reference sequence).

This clonotype was detected only a few times. The CDR3 here is CAISWRTDTQYF. CDR3 DNA sequence: TGTGCCATCAGCTGGCGCACAGATACGCAGTATTTT. This chain uses TRBV10-3 with TRBJ2-3, with D unclear. Germline CDR1 and CDR2: ENHRY and SYGVKD. CDR3 length: 12 amino acids. The V and J ends lost 6 bases and 1 base respectively, with 5 bases between them.

This clonotype was counted a few times. The V and J genes are TRBV7-2 and TRBJ2-1; D not resolved. In germline, CDR1 is SGHTA, CDR2 FQGNSA. The CDR3 has 15 residues. V was trimmed by 4 bases and J by 2 bases, leaving 12 bases between them. CDR3 in amino acids: CASSSATATYNEQFF. The CDR3 coding sequence is TGTGCCAGCAGCTCAGCGACGGCTACCTACAATGAGCAGTTCTTC.

This clonotype was recorded at least ten times. The chain recombines TRBV4-2 with TRBJ1-5, with unresolved D. The V end was cut by 0 bases, the J end by 9 bases, with 9 bases between. Germline V gene sequence: CDR1 LGHNA, CDR2 YNFKEQ. This CDR3 has 13 residues. The CDR3 nucleotides are TGTGCCAGCAGCCAAGATCTCGTGAGGCCCCAGCATTTT. It specifies CASSQDLVRPQHF.

V is TRBV12-3 or TRBV12-4 and J is TRBJ2-7; possibly TRBD1 for D (5 bases). Deletions cut 3 bases from V and 6 bases from J, with 12 bases between. This CDR3 is built from 13 residues. The DNA for the CDR3 is TGTGCCAGCAGTTTGGGCAGGGATGGCGAGCAGTACTTC. This translates into CASSLGRDGEQYF.

This clonotype has a single count. The rearrangement uses TRBV7-9 and TRBJ2-7; D assignment may be TRBD1 or TRBD2 (7 bases each). This CDR3 region has 15 residues. V was trimmed by 1 base and J by 1 base, leaving 11 bases between them. The germline gives CDR1 SEHNR, CDR2 FQNEAQ (reference sequence). CDR3 loop: CASSLERDSSYEQYF. Here the CDR3 DNA reads TGTGCCAGCAGCTTAGAGCGGGACAGTTCCTACGAGCAGTACTTC.

V is TRBV6-2 or TRBV6-3 and J is TRBJ1-1; 7 bases fit TRBD1. CDR1 and CDR2 from the germline V gene are MNHEY and SVGEGT. This CDR3 comprises 15 residues. J gave up 1 base and V 0 bases, and 2 bases lay outside the gene matches. The CDR3 DNA reads as TGTGCCAGCAGTTACTCTAGGACAGGGAACACTGAAGCTTTCTTT. This sequence encodes CASSYSRTGNTEAFF.

This clonotype was counted between two and nine times. J is TRBJ2-2 and V is TRBV7-2, with 8 bases fitting TRBD2. This CDR3 contains 15 residues. V dropped 5 bases and J dropped 6; count of bases not matched to a gene: 8. Looked up from germline, CDR1 is SGHTA and CDR2 is FQGNSA. The CDR3 loop reads CASSLPTSAAGELFF. Here the CDR3 DNA reads TGTGCCAGCAGCCTCCCGACTAGCGCCGCCGGGGAGCTGTTTTTT.

The chain employs TRBV13 and TRBJ2-1; TRBD2 is a possible D gene (6 bases). The length of the CDR3 is 16 residues. Between the trimmed V and J ends, which lost 5 bases and 1 base, there was a span of 15 bases. Germline-derived CDR1 and CDR2 are PRHDT and FYEKMQ (reference sequence). CDR3 protein: CASSRPGGMSYNEQFF. CDR3 DNA sequence: TGTGCCAGCAGCCGGCCTGGCGGGATGTCCTACAATGAGCAGTTCTTC.

The chain is built from TRBV6-2 or TRBV6-3 and TRBJ2-1, with 8 nucleotides matching TRBD2. This CDR3 is 18 amino acids long. The J segment lost 0 bases and the V segment lost 0 bases, leaving 7 bases of the junction unmatched. Germline CDR1 is MNHEY and CDR2 is SVGEGT. In nucleotides, the CDR3 is TGTGCCAGCAGTTACTCGAAACTTAGCGGGGTCTCCTACAATGAGCAGTTCTTC. This encodes CASSYSKLSGVSYNEQFF.

The CDR3 DNA follows: TGCAGTGCTAGAGACCACAGGGGGGACGGTTGGGCTTTCTTT. This sequence encodes CSARDHRGDGWAFF. V gene TRBV20-1 combines with J gene TRBJ1-1; 8 bases align to TRBD1. From germline, CDR1 is DFQATT and CDR2 SNEGSKA (reference sequence). V gave up 0 bases and J gave up 11 bases; unmatched junction bases: 11. The CDR3 is made up of 14 amino acids.

The chain joins TRBV28 to TRBJ2-5; possibly TRBD2 for D (5 bases). The CDR3 is 16 residues long. Trimming cost V 5 bases and J 5 bases, with 21 bases left between them. CDR1 and CDR2 from the germline V gene are MDHEN and SYDVKM. The CDR3 nucleotides read TGTGCCAGCAGTGCTAGAATGAGGGCCCCTCGGGAGACCCAGTACTTC. Amino acids: CASSARMRAPRETQYF.

This clonotype showed up just a few times. The rearrangement joins TRBV3-1 to TRBJ1-5; D may be TRBD1 (5 bases). The germline gives CDR1 LGHDT, CDR2 YNNKEL (reference sequence). This CDR3 spans 16 amino acids. V dropped 0 bases and J dropped 1 base, with 10 bases sitting between them. The CDR3 DNA is TGTGCCAGCAGCCAAGATTTCGGGGGAAGCAATCAGCCCCAGCATTTT. Translated: CASSQDFGGSNQPQHF.

The genes are TRBV12-3 or TRBV12-4 and TRBJ2-5; D tentatively reads TRBD1 or TRBD2 (5 bases each). Trimming left V 4 bases short and J 5 bases short, with 17 bases between. CDR3 length equals 15 residues. The CDR3 region has the DNA TGTGCCAGCAGTTACACGGGGCACCCTCCCGAGACCCAGTACTTC. Amino acid sequence: CASSYTGHPPETQYF.

The chain uses TRBV5-6 and TRBJ2-7; D possibly matches TRBD1 or TRBD2 (5 bases each). The CDR3 consists of 14 residues. Trimming cost V 4 bases and J 0 bases, with 11 bases left between them. Germline CDR1 SGHDT, CDR2 YYEEEE. The CDR3 sequence is CASSGGPSSYEQYF. Here the CDR3 DNA reads TGTGCCAGCAGCGGGGGTCCTTCCTCCTACGAGCAGTACTTC.

The chain couples TRBV5-4 to TRBJ2-3; weak D call: TRBD2 (5 bases). Germline CDR1 reads SGHNT; CDR2 reads YYREEE (reference sequence). This CDR3 has 16 amino acids. Trimming removed 1 base from V and 10 bases from J, with 22 bases in between. The CDR3 bases are TGTGCCAGCAGCTTGAGAGGCCGCGTAATGAAGGAGGCGCAGTATTTT. It yields the protein CASSLRGRVMKEAQYF.